What follows describes a single T cell receptor beta chain. This clonotype showed up many times. The target of this receptor is not known. Qualities for individual bases were not recorded, and no much larger clone is one base off. The patients picked for sequencing were ones in whom flow cytometry had shown an expansion of CD8+CD57+ cells. All patients had severe acquired aplastic anemia diagnosed by International Study of Aplastic Anemia and Agranulocytosis and Camitta criteria. At the time blood was sampled, none of the patients had received any therapy. In this study, sorted CD4+ and CD8+ T cells from the blood of healthy subjects and of severe aplastic anemia patients had their TCR repertoires deep-sequenced. Patients were enrolled under clinicaltrials.gov protocols 00001620, 01623167, 00001397, 00071045, 00081523 and 00961064 in the USA. Ficoll-Paque density gradient centrifugation was used to isolate peripheral blood mononuclear cells. Before DNA extraction, CD4+ and CD8+ T cells were sorted with FACS or magnetic beads.

This sample was included in a study of CD8+CD57+ T cells in acquired aplastic anemia (dated by TCRdb to 2016 to 2019). Looking at the study overall: On average, sorted CD4+ and CD8+ cells yielded about 3 ug of extracted DNA, with a range of about 0.18 to 27.4 ug. A CD8+CD57+ expansion meant a frequency higher than the mean frequency seen in healthy subjects.

TCR beta VDJ combination and CDR3 sequence profiling used genomic DNA as the template. TCR repertoire sequencing was run on an Illumina HiSeq 2000. Per the authors' processing: TRBV/TRBJ rearrangement plots, CDR3 size and DJ length profiles, and Simpson's diversity index were used to evaluate the repertoires. The immunodominant clone was defined as the most abundant DNA sequence in deep sequencing data. CDR3 amino acid sequences were screened for sharing across subjects and were compared with published repertoires and the VDJdb database. In TCRdb, the public reads were trimmed at Q25 with fastp and aligned with MiXCR, with productive beta chains retained. Each entry is one CDR3 protein sequence, shown with its most common DNA and genes. TCRdb, not the authors, supplied the V and J calls. The sample table records 450,000 to 550,000 distinct CDR3 sequences; roughly 34% of these occur just once. The ten largest make up 0.82% of the sample.

Study-wide conclusions, independent of this receptor: Around 30 CD8+ CDR3 sequences were shared between patients and controls but appeared highly expressed in patients and within their immunodominant clones. Patients and healthy controls showed no significant difference in CD8+ Simpson's diversity (P=0.060).

The cysteine opens and the phenylalanine closes a CDR3 of 14 amino acids. Only CDR3 DNA remains: 42 bases, in frame from the first base. Deletion took 5 bases off V and 6 bases off J, with a span of 14 bases between the germline ends. CDR1 LNHDA and CDR2 SQIVND were looked up in the germline V gene (reference sequence). The receptor chain draws on TRBV19 and TRBJ1-5; the D gene is unclear. Sequencing used sorted CD4+, CD8+, or CD8+CD57+ T cells (not recorded which) from PBMCs. The origin of this receptor is a human donor with aplastic anemia. The DNA sequence follows: TGTGCCAGTAGTTCCGATCCCTCCGGTCAGCCCCAGCATTTT. Its product reads: CASSSDPSGQPQHF. Joined to the reference TRBV19 and TRBJ1-5 proteins, this CDR3 gives the full variable domain: DGGITQSPKYLFRKEGQNVTLSCEQNLNHDAMYWYRQDPGQGLRLIYYSQIVNDFQKGDIAEGYSVSREKKESFPLTVTSAQKNPTAFYLCASSSDPSGQPQHFGDGTRLSIL.